What follows are 15 T cell receptor beta chains derived from one specimen sequenced in a study of glioma-infiltrating T cells listed by TCRdb under 2016. The listed sequencing device is Illumina MiSeq. TCR alpha and beta CDR3 regions were amplified with the iRepertoire nested amplicon-rescue multiplex PCR (arm-PCR) platform from RNA. TCRdb took the public reads, trimmed them with fastp at Q25, ran MiXCR for clone calling and kept in-frame beta chains. Every CDR3 protein is listed once, alongside the most common genes and DNA of its rows. The sample records fewer than 500,000 distinct CDR3 sequences, 35% to 45% of which are singletons. Of the sample, around 11% falls within the top ten clones. The source material was glioma tissue, nonneoplastic brain tissue, or PBMCs (not recorded which). These receptor sequences come from a human donor with low-grade glioma or glioblastoma, undergoing nonglioma brain surgery, or in good health (not recorded which).

This clonotype was seen a few times. The chain combines TRBV20-1 with TRBJ2-1, with D possibly matching TRBD2 (6 bases). Trimming cost V 2 bases and J 1 base, with 15 bases left between them. Germline V CDR1 and CDR2: DFQATT, SNEGSKA (reference sequence). The CDR3 sequence is 16 residues long. The CDR3 sequence: CSARFLTGVSYNEQFF. In DNA, the CDR3 is TGCAGTGCTAGATTCTTAACGGGGGTTTCCTACAATGAGCAGTTCTTC.

The chain is built from TRBV12-3 or TRBV12-4 and TRBJ2-1; TRBD2 aligns across 11 bases. This CDR3 has 15 residues. V lost 2 bases and J lost 10; bases outside the gene matches: 7. The CDR3 loop reads CASSLISGRESEQFF. The CDR3 nucleotides are TGTGCCAGCAGTTTAATTAGCGGGAGGGAATCGGAGCAGTTCTTC.

This clonotype was seen more than once but under ten times. The J gene is TRBJ1-2, the V gene TRBV24-1, with TRBD1 matching over 7 bases. V shed 3 bases and J 0 bases; nucleotides not matched to a gene: 6. Germline CDR1 is KGHDR and CDR2 is SFDVKD. The CDR3 has 16 amino acids. This chain's CDR3 is CATSDTGTAANYGYTF. Here the CDR3 DNA reads TGTGCCACCAGTGATACCGGGACAGCCGCTAACTATGGCTACACCTTC.

This clonotype was observed a few times. The chain recombines TRBV19 with TRBJ2-4; 8 bases map to TRBD2. CDR1 LNHDA and CDR2 SQIVND come from the germline V gene (reference sequence). CDR3 length equals 13 residues. The V segment lost 7 bases and the J segment 5 bases; nucleotides outside the gene matches: 4. CDR3 coding DNA: TGTGCCAGTATGAAACTAGCGGAAAACATTCAGTACTTC. This encodes CASMKLAENIQYF.

Points on this clonotype: The conserved phenylalanine or tryptophan normally closing the CDR3 is absent here, so this likely arose from a read error. This chain joins TRBV4-2 and TRBJ2-7, with no clear D. The ends were cut back, 1 base at V and 3 bases at J, with 10 bases in the middle. The CDR3 is made up of 14 amino acids. The germline V gene encodes CDR1 LGHNA and CDR2 YNFKEQ. The CDR3 region has the DNA TGTGCCAGCAGCCAAGGCGTTGGCAGCTACGAGCAGTACCTC. Translating gives CASSQGVGSYEQYL.

V gene TRBV6-2 or TRBV6-3 combines with J gene TRBJ2-1, with 7 nucleotides matching TRBD1. Per germline, CDR1 MNHEY and CDR2 SVGEGT. V was clipped by 5 bases and J by 1 base; unmatched bases: 8. The CDR3 totals 16 residues. Here the CDR3 DNA reads TGTGCCAGCAGTGACAGGGATACGGCTTCCTACAATGAGCAGTTCTTC. It specifies CASSDRDTASYNEQFF.

The rearrangement joins TRBV5-1 to TRBJ2-7, with unresolved D. V was clipped by 4 bases and J by 5 bases, with 7 bases between them. The CDR3 length is 11 residues. CDR1 and CDR2 (germline): SGHRS, YFSETQ. The CDR3 DNA sequence: TGCGCCAGCAGCGGGCAGGACGAGCAGTACTTC. Translated, it gives CASSGQDEQYF. The full variable domain, rest sourced from reference TRBV5-1 and TRBJ2-7, is KAGVTQTPRYLIKTRGQQVTLSCSPISGHRSVSWYQQTPGQGLQFLFEYFSETQRNKGNFPGRFSGRQFSNSRSEMNVSTLELGDSALYLCASSGQDEQYFGPGTRLTVT.

The V gene is TRBV27, the J gene TRBJ2-2; the D call may be TRBD1 or TRBD2 (5 bases each). V was pared by 4 bases and J by 6 bases, with 12 bases between. This CDR3 region has 14 residues. Looked up from germline, CDR1 is MNHEY and CDR2 is SMNVEV (reference sequence). CDR3 amino acids: CASSWGIMAGELFF. CDR3 bases: TGTGCCAGCAGTTGGGGGATTATGGCCGGGGAGCTGTTTTTT.

This clonotype came up a few times. The chain carries TRBV20-1 and TRBJ1-1, with a weak D call TRBD1 (6 bases). Germline CDR1 is DFQATT and CDR2 is SNEGSKA (reference sequence). This CDR3 is 12 amino acids long. V was pared by 1 base and J by 6 bases, with 9 bases between. This CDR3 is CSARAGTPEAFF. The CDR3 coding sequence is TGCAGTGCTAGAGCCGGGACACCTGAAGCTTTCTTT.

With regard to this clonotype: A much larger clone is a single base away; this may be a read error. V gene TRBV6-9 combines with J gene TRBJ2-1; the match to TRBD2 covers 8 bases. CDR3 length: 15 amino acids. Germline CDR1 MNHGY, CDR2 SVAAGI. The junction had 8 bases not matched to a gene; V was cut back by 3 bases and J by 7 bases. CDR3 amino acids: CASSYASGRRNEQFF. The CDR3 DNA sequence: TGTGCCAGCAGTTACGCCAGCGGGAGAAGGAATGAGCAGTTCTTC.

In its sample, this clonotype was seen a few times. The genes are TRBV2 and TRBJ2-7; D perhaps matches TRBD2 (5 bases). This CDR3 spans 15 amino acids. Germline CDR1 and CDR2: SNHLY and FYNNEI. V lost 4 bases and J 5 bases, leaving 18 bases between the germline ends. The CDR3 coding sequence is TGTGCCAGCAGTGTTAGTAGGACTCCTGGGAACGAGCAGTACTTC. Translated, it gives CASSVSRTPGNEQYF.

This chain's CDR3 is CASSQESGTGANVLTF. The DNA of the CDR3 is TGCGCCAGCAGCCAAGAATCGGGGACGGGGGCCAACGTCCTGACTTTC. This chain joins TRBV4-1 and TRBJ2-6; either TRBD1 or TRBD2 may fit D (5 bases each). Germline values: CDR1 MGHRA, CDR2 YSYEKL. The CDR3 length is 16 residues. V was trimmed by 0 bases and J by 4 bases, leaving 10 bases between them.

This clonotype was recorded once. A much larger clone is a single base away; this may be a read error. This rearrangement joins TRBV6-2 or TRBV6-3 to TRBJ2-7; either TRBD1 or TRBD2 may fit D (5 bases each). This CDR3 spans 14 amino acids. Trimming removed 5 bases at V and 4 bases at J, with 15 bases between. CDR1 is MNHEY and CDR2 is SVGEGT in the germline V gene. In nucleotides, the CDR3 is TGTGCCAGCAGTCCCGGGACGGACCCGTACGAGCAGTACTTC. Its translation: CASSPGTDPYEQYF.

The chain joins TRBV12-3 or TRBV12-4 to TRBJ2-2; unclear D gene. The CDR3 is made up of 13 amino acids. V was cut by 7 bases and J by 0 bases, with 6 bases left in between. The CDR3 nucleotides read TGTGCCAGCACCGACTCGAACACCGGGGAGCTGTTTTTT. Translation gives CASTDSNTGELFF.

This chain's CDR3 is CASHLEAGNTEAFF. The CDR3 bases are TGTGCCAGCCATTTGGAGGCGGGGAACACTGAAGCTTTCTTT. This chain joins TRBV5-4 and TRBJ1-1; D remains unclear. Germline lookup yields CDR1 SGHNT and CDR2 YYREEE (reference sequence). Between the trimmed V and J ends, which lost 7 bases and 1 base, there was a span of 14 bases. The CDR3 contains 14 residues.